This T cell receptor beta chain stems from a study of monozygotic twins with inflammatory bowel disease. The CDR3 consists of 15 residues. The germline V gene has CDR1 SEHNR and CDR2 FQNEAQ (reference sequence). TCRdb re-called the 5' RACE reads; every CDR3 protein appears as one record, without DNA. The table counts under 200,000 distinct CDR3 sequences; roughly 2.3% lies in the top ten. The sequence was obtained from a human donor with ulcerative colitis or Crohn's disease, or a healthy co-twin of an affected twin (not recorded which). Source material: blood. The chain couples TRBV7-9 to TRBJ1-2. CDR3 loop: CASSLEGRGRYGYTF. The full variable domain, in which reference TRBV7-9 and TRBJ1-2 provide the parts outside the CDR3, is DTGVSQNPRHKITKRGQNVTFRCDPISEHNRLYWYRQTLGQGPEFLTYFQNEAQLEKSRLLSDRFSAERPKGSFSTLEIQRTEQGDSAMYLCASSLEGRGRYGYTFGSGTRLTVV.